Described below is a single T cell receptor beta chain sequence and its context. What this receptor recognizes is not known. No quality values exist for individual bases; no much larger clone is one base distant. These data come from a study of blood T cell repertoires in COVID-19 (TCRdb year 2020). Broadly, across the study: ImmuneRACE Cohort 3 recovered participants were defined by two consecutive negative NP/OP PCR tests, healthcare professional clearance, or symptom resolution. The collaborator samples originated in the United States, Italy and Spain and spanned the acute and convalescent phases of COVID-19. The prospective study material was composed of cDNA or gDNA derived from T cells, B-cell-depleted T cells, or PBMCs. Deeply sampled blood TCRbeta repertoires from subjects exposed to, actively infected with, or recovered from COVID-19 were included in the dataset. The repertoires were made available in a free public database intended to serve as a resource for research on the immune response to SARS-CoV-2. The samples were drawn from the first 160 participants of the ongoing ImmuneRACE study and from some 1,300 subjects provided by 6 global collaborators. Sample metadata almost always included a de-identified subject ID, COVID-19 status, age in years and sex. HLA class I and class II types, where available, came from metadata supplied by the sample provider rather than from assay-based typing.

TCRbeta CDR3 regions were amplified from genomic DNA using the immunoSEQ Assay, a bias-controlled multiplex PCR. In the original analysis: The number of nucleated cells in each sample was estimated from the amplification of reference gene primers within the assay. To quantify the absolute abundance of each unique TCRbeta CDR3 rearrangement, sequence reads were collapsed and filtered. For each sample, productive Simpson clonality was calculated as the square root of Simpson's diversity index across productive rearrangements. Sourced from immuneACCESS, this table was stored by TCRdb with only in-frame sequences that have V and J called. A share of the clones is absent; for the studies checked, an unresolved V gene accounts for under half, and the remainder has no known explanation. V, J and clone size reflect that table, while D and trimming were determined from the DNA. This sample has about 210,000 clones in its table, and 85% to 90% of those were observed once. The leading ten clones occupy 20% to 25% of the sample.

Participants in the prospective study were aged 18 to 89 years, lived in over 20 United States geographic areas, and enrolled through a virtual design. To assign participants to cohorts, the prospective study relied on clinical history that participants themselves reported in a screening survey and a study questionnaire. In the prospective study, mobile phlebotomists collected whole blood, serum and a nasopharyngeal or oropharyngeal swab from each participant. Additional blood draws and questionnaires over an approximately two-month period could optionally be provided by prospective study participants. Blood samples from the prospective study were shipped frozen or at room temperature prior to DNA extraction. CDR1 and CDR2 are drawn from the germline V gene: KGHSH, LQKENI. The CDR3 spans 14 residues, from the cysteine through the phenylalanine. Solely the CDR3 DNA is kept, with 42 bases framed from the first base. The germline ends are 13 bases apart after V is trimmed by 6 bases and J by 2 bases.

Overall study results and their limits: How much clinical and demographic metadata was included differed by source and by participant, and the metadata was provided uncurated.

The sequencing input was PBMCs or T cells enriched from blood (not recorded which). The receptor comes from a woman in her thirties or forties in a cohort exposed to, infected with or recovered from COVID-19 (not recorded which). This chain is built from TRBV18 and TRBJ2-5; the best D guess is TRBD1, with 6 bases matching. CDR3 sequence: CASSRYQGQETQYF. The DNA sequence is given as TGTGCCAGCTCCCGTTACCAGGGGCAAGAGACCCAGTACTTC.